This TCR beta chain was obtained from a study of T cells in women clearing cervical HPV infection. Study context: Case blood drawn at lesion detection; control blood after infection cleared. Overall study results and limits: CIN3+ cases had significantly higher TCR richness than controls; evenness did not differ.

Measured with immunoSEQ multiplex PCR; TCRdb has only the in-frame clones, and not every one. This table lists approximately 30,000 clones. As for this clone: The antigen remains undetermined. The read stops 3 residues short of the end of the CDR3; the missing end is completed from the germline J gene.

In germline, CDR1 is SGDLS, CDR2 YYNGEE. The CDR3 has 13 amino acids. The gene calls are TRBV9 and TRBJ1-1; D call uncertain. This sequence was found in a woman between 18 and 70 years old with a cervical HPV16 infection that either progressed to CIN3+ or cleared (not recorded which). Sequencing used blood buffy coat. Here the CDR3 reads CASSPRPLEEAFF. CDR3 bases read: TGTGCCAGCAGCCCGAGGCCTCTCGAGGAA.